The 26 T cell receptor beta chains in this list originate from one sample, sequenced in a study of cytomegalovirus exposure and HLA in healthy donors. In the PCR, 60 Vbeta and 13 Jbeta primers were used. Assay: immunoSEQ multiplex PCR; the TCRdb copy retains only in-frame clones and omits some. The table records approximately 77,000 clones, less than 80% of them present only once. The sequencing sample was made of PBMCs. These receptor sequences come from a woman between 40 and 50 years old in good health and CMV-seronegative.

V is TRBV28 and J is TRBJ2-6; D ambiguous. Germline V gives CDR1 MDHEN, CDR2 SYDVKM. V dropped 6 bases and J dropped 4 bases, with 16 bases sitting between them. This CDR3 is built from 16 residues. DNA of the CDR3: TGTGCCAGCAGCCTTCCCCTCCCTTCCGGGGCCAACGTCCTGACTTTC. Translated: CASSLPLPSGANVLTF.

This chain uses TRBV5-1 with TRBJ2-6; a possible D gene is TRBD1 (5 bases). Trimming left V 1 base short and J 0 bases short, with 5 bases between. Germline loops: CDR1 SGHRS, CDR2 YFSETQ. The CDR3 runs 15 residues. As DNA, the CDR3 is TGCGCCAGCAGCTTGACAGGCTCTGGGGCCAACGTCCTGACTTTC. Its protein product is CASSLTGSGANVLTF.

CDR3 residues: CASSPRLAGGNEQFF. CDR3 DNA sequence: TGTGCCAGCAGCCCGCGACTAGCGGGCGGCAATGAGCAGTTCTTC. The rearrangement joins TRBV7-3 to TRBJ2-1; TRBD2 agrees at 10 bases. Germline CDR1 and CDR2: SGHTA and FQGTGA. This CDR3 has 15 residues. V lost 5 bases, J lost 6 bases, and 7 bases stayed unmatched.

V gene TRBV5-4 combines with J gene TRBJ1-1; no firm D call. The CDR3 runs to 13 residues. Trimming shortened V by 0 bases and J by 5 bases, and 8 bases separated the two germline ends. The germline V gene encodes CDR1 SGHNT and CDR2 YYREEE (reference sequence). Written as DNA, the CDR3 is TGTGCCAGCAGCTTGGCTTCCGGGACTGAAGCTTTCTTT. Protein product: CASSLASGTEAFF.

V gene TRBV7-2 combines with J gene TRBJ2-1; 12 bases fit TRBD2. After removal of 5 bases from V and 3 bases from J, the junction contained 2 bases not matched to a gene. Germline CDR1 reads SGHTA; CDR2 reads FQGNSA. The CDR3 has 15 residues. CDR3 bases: TGTGCCAGCAGCAGACTAGCGGGAGACTACAATGAGCAGTTCTTC. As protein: CASSRLAGDYNEQFF. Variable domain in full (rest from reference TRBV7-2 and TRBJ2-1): GAGVSQSPSNKVTEKGKDVELRCDPISGHTALYWYRQSLGQGLEFLIYFQGNSAPDKSGLPSDRFSAERTGGSVSTLTIQRTQQEDSAVYLCASSRLAGDYNEQFFGPGTRLTVL.

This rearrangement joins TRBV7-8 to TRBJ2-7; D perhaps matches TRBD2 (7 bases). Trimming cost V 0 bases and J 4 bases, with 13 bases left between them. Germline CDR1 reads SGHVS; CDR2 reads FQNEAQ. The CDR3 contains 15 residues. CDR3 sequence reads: CASSLAEGGGYEQYF. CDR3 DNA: TGTGCCAGCAGCTTAGCGGAGGGAGGGGGTTACGAGCAGTACTTC.

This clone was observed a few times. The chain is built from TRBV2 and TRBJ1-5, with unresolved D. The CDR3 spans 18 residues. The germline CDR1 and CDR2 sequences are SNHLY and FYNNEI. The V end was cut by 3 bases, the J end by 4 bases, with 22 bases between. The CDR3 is CASSEEASATGVNQPQHF. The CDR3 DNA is TGTGCCAGCAGTGAGGAGGCGTCAGCTACCGGGGTTAATCAGCCCCAGCATTTT.

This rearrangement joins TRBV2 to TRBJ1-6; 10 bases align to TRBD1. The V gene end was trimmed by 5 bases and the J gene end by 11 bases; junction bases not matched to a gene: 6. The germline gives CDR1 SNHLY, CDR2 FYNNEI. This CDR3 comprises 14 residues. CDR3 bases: TGTGCCAGCAGTCCCAGACAGGGGGCTCCACCCCTCCACTTT. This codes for CASSPRQGAPPLHF.

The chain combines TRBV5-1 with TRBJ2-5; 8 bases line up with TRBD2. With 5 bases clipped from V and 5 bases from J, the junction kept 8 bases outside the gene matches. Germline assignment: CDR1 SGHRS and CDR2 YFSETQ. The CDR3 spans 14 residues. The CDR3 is CASRQGLAGETQYF. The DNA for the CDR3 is TGCGCCAGCAGACAAGGACTAGCCGGTGAGACCCAGTACTTC.

The CDR3 region has the DNA TGTGCCAGCAGTGAAGGGGCAGGGGGAGGCACAGATACGCAGTATTTT. Its protein product is CASSEGAGGGTDTQYF. The chain couples TRBV6-1 to TRBJ2-3; TRBD1 matches 7 bases. The trim removed 1 base at V and 1 base at J, leaving 5 bases unmatched. This CDR3 comprises 16 residues. CDR1 and CDR2 from the germline V gene are MNHNS and SASEGT.

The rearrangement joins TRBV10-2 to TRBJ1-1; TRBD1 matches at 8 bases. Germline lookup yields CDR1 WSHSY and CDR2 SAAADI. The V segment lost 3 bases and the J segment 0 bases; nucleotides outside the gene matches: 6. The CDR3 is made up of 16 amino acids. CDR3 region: CASSDQRTGMNTEAFF. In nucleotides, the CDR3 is TGCGCCAGCAGTGATCAGAGGACAGGGATGAACACTGAAGCTTTCTTT.

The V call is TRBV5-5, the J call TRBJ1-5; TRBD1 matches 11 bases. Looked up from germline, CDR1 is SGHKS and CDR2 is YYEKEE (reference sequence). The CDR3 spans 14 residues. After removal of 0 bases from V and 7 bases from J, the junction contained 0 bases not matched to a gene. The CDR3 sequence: CASSLGTGGQPQHF. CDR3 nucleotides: TGTGCCAGCAGCTTGGGGACAGGGGGCCAGCCCCAGCATTTT.

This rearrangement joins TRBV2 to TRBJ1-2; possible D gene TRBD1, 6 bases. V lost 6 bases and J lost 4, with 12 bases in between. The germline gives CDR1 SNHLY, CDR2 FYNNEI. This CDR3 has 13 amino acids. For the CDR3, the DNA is TGTGCCAGCAGCACAAGGGGGGGCTATGGCTACACCTTC. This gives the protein CASSTRGGYGYTF. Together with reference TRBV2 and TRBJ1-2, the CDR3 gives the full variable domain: EPEVTQTPSHQVTQMGQEVILRCVPISNHLYFYWYRQILGQKVEFLVSFYNNEISEKSEIFDDQFSVERPDGSNFTLKIRSTKLEDSAMYFCASSTRGGYGYTFGSGTRLTVV.

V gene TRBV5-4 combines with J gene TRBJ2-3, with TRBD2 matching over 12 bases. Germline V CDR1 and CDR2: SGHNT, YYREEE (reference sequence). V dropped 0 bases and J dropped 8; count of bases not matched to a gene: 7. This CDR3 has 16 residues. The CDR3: CASSLGTSGIKLTQYF. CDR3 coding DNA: TGTGCCAGCAGCTTGGGGACTAGCGGGATCAAGCTTACGCAGTATTTT.

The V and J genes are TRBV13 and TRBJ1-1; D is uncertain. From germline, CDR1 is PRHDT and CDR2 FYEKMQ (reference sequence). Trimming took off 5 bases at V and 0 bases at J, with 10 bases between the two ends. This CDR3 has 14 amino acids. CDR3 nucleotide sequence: TGTGCCAGCAGCCGGGGTTACCTGAACACTGAAGCTTTCTTT. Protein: CASSRGYLNTEAFF.

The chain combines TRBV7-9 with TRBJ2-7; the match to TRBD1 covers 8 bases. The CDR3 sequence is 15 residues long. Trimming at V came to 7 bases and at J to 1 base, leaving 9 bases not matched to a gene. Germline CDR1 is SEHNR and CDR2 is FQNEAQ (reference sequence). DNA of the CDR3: TGTGCCAGCACCTACGCCGGGACAGGTTCCTACGAGCAGTACTTC. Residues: CASTYAGTGSYEQYF.

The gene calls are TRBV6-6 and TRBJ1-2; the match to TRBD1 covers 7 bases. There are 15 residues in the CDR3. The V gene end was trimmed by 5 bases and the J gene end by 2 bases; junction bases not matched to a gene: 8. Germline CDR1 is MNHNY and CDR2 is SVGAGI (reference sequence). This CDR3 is CASSQNPGQNYGYTF. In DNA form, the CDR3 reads TGTGCCAGCAGTCAAAATCCGGGACAGAACTATGGCTACACCTTC.

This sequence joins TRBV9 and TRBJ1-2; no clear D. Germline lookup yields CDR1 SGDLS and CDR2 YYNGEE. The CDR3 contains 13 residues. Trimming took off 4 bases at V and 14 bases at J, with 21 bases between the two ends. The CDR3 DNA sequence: TGTGCCAGCAGCCCTCGAGGGCCCAGCCTCCGTACCTTC. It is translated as CASSPRGPSLRTF.

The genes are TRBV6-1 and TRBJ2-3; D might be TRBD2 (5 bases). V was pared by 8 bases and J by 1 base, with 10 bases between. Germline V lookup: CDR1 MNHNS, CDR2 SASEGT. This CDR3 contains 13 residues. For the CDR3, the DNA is TGTGCCAGCGTCCAAGCGGGCACAGATACGCAGTATTTT. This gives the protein CASVQAGTDTQYF.

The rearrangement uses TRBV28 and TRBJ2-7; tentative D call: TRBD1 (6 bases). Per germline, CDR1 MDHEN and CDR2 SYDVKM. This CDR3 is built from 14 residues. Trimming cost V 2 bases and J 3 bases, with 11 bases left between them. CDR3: CASSLRTVIYEQYF. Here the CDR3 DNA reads TGTGCCAGCAGTTTAAGGACAGTAATCTACGAGCAGTACTTC.

CDR3: CASSQAVGRGEAFF. For the CDR3, the DNA is TGTGCCAGCAGTCAAGCGGTTGGGAGGGGGGAAGCTTTCTTT. The rearrangement links TRBV7-8 to TRBJ1-1, with a tentative D call TRBD1 (6 bases). In germline, CDR1 is SGHVS, CDR2 FQNEAQ. This CDR3 is 14 amino acids long. Trimming removed 6 bases at V and 8 bases at J, with 19 bases between.

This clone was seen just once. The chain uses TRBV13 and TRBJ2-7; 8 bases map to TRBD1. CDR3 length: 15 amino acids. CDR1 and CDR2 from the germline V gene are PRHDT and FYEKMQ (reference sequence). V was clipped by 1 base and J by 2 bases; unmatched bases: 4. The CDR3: CASSLAGTGTYEQYF. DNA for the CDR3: TGTGCCAGCAGCTTAGCCGGGACAGGTACCTACGAGCAGTACTTC.

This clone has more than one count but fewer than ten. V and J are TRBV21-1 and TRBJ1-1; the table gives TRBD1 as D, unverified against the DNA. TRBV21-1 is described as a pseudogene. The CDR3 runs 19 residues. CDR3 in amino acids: CASSKALDRGREVDTEAFF. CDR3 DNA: TGTGCCAGCAGCAAAGCGCTAGACAGGGGGCGCGAAGTAGACACTGAAGCTTTCTTT.

CDR3 nucleotide sequence: TGTGCCAGCAGTTTATCAGGTTTGAGGCCCTACGAGCAGTACTTC. Protein sequence: CASSLSGLRPYEQYF. This chain connects TRBV27 to TRBJ2-7; D is unclear. Germline V gene data show CDR1 as MNHEY and CDR2 as SMNVEV (reference sequence). Trimming removed 0 bases from V and 2 bases from J, with 11 bases in between. The CDR3 has 15 amino acids.

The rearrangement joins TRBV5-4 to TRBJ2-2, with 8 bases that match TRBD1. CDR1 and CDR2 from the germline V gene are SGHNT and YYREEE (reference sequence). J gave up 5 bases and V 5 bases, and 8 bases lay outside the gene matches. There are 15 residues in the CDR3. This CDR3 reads CASSFGQGRTGELFF. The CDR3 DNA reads TGTGCCAGCAGTTTCGGACAGGGCCGAACCGGGGAGCTGTTTTTT.

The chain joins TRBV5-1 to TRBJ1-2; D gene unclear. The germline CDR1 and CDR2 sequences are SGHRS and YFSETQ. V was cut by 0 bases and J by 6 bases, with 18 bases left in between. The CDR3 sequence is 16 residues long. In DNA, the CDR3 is TGCGCCAGCAGCTTGGGAATGGGAGGAGGGCTAGATGGCTACACCTTC. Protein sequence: CASSLGMGGGLDGYTF.